The rows below give T cell receptor beta chains drawn from one sample of a study of blood T cells in healthy people across ages. TCRdb reprocessed the 5' RACE reads with MiXCR, giving one entry per CDR3 protein. The repertoire includes around 800,000 distinct CDR3 sequences, around a quarter of them detected once, and around 3% sits in the top ten. This same sample was also taken into another study, of T cells of mothers and their children.

The sequenced material came from blood. These receptors came from a boy younger than 18 in good health. The CDR3 runs from the conserved cysteine through the conserved F or W. A D gene is named only where the DNA matches it firmly. Clone size is not always given. Where it is, it says once, few, many or a class for expanded clones.

TRBD1 NA TRBV7-9 CASSLRPGTGFRSEKLFF
TRBD2 few TRBV5-1 CASSLGDYSYEQYF
NA once TRBV7-8 CASSLEGGLGTEAFF
NA NA TRBV5-1 CASSLVHPMNTEAFF
NA NA TRBV11-1 CASSKRKTGYQETQYF
TRBD2 few TRBV14 CASSHLAGYSSYNEQFF
NA NA TRBV6-6 CASSYSMEASSYEQYF
NA NA TRBV20-1 CSASRQENGYTF
NA NA TRBV20-1 CSAIAGLSYYEQYF
NA NA TRBV10-2 CASRFPGRSEAFF
TRBD2 few TRBV30 CAWSGLADEQETQYF
NA NA TRBV4-1 CASSQPARAKNIQYF
NA few TRBV10-2 CASRKRTENTEAFF
TRBD1 NA TRBV5-1 CASSPGQGSMETQYF
TRBD2 few TRBV7-9 CASSFLAGASYNEQFF
NA many TRBV12-3/TRBV12-4 CASSPGENYGYTF
TRBD1 few TRBV6-1 CASSGGQGADEKLFF
TRBD1 NA TRBV6-6 CASSLSGTGAIYGYTF
TRBD2 few TRBV28 CASQGTSGSNTGGLFF
NA NA TRBV5-4 CASSPQPQGGSYGYTF
NA few TRBV19 CASSINGGQETQYF
TRBD2 few TRBV13 CTSSFASGGVTNEQFF
TRBD1 NA TRBV7-2 CASSWGQPNYGYTF
NA few TRBV19 CASSIDPSAYEQYF
NA NA TRBV12-3/TRBV12-4 CASSLDLTYNEQFF
NA few TRBV12-3/TRBV12-4 CASSLRQTRDSPLHF
NA NA TRBV28 CASRNDRNYGYTF
NA NA TRBV4-2 CASSQALPSYNEQFF
NA NA TRBV6-2/TRBV6-3 CASSPQGFPPQHF